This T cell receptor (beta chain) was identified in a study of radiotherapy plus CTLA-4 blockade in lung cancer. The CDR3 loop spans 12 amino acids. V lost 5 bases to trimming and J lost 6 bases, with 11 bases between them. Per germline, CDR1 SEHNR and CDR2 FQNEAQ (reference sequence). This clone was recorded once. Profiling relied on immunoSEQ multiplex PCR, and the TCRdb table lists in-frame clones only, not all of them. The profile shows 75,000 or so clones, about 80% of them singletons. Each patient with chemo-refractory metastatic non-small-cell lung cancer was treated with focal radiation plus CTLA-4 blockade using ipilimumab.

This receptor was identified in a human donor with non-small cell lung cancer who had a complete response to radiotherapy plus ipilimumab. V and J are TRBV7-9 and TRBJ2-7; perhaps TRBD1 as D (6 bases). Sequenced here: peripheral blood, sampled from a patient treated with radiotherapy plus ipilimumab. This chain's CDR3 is CASSQTGSEQYV. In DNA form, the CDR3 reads TGTGCCAGCAGCCAGACAGGTTCCGAGCAGTACGTC.